Shown below are 11 T cell receptor beta chains from a single sample sequenced in a study of blood T cells in healthy people across ages. It was with a sample-barcoded 5' primer and a J-beta primer mix that a second PCR of roughly 7 to 12 cycles was run. One entry per CDR3 protein results from TCRdb running MiXCR on the 5' RACE reads. The table has roughly 1,500,000 distinct CDR3 sequences, about 32% seen once. Material: blood. The origin of the receptors is a woman between 25 and 40 years old in good health.

This clonotype occurred a few times. This sequence joins TRBV7-7 and TRBJ2-1; 7 bases fit TRBD1. V shed 3 bases, J shed 2 bases, and the junction held 7 bases outside the gene matches. This CDR3 is built from 16 residues. The germline V gene has CDR1 SSHAT and CDR2 FNYEAQ (reference sequence). CDR3 amino acids: CASSFRDREPYNEQFF. The CDR3 DNA reads as TGTGCCAGCAGCTTCCGAGACAGGGAACCCTACAATGAGCAGTTCTTC.

This clonotype was detected ten times or more. This chain links TRBV9 with TRBJ2-5; D is undetermined. Between the trimmed V and J ends, which lost 3 bases and 5 bases, there was a span of 11 bases. Germline-derived CDR1 and CDR2 are SGDLS and YYNGEE. This CDR3 region has 13 residues. As DNA, the CDR3 is TGTGCCAGCAGCGGGACCCGTGGGGAGACCCAGTACTTC. It specifies CASSGTRGETQYF.

This clonotype has only a few counts. This sequence joins TRBV20-1 and TRBJ1-6; D gene ambiguous. There are 13 residues in the CDR3. The V end lost 6 bases, the J end lost 10 bases, and 16 bases lay between the germline ends. Germline loops: CDR1 DFQATT, CDR2 SNEGSKA (reference sequence). DNA of the CDR3: TGCAGTGCCAGTTTATTCTCCGAATCACCCCTCCACTTT. Translating it yields CSASLFSESPLHF.

This clonotype was recorded a few times. The chain recombines TRBV7-9 with TRBJ2-7; perhaps TRBD2 as D (6 bases). Germline lookup yields CDR1 SEHNR and CDR2 FQNEAQ (reference sequence). The germline V and J ends were trimmed by 5 bases and 6 bases, with 17 bases remaining between them. This CDR3 spans 14 amino acids. CDR3 in DNA: TGTGCCAGCAGCCACGGGGGTCGTCCCGGCGAGCAGTACTTC. It translates to CASSHGGRPGEQYF.

This clonotype was counted a few times. This chain connects TRBV27 to TRBJ2-7; 15 bases line up with TRBD2. The CDR3 sequence is 16 residues long. Losses at the gene ends were 9 bases for V and 4 bases for J; bases not matched to a gene: 10. CDR1 is MNHEY and CDR2 is SMNVEV in the germline V gene (reference sequence). This chain's CDR3 is CASSLRTSGGVYEQYF. Written as DNA, the CDR3 is TGTGCCAGTAGTCTGAGGACTAGCGGGGGGGTTTACGAGCAGTACTTC.

The chain employs TRBV7-9 and TRBJ1-4; unclear D gene. This CDR3 contains 16 residues. The germline V gene has CDR1 SEHNR and CDR2 FQNEAQ (reference sequence). V lost 3 bases and J 8 bases, leaving 19 bases between the germline ends. CDR3 sequence reads: CASSFGVESPREKLFF. CDR3 nucleotides: TGTGCCAGCAGCTTCGGGGTAGAATCTCCTAGGGAAAAACTGTTTTTT.

This clonotype was seen only a few times. The V and J genes are TRBV18 and TRBJ2-1, with a possible D match to TRBD1 (5 bases). The assigned J gene may be wrong: the sequence end matches TRBJ2-7 better. The CDR3 spans 15 residues. Looked up from germline, CDR1 is KGHSH and CDR2 is LQKENI. CDR3 DNA sequence: TGTGCCAGCTCACCACGGGTCCGCCCAGGGTATCAGCAGTACTTC. Translating gives CASSPRVRPGYQQYF.

This clonotype appeared a few times. The gene calls are TRBV3-1 and TRBJ2-1; D call uncertain. Germline V gene sequence: CDR1 LGHDT, CDR2 YNNKEL (reference sequence). Trimming took off 3 bases at V and 4 bases at J, with 7 bases between the two ends. The CDR3 runs to 13 residues. For the CDR3, the DNA is TGTGCCAGCAGCCAGTCTTTGTACAATGAGCAGTTCTTC. Translation: CASSQSLYNEQFF.

The rearrangement links TRBV12-3 or TRBV12-4 to TRBJ1-1, with D perhaps matching TRBD1 (6 bases). Trimming took 6 bases from V and 9 from J, leaving 11 bases between them. The CDR3 runs to 11 residues. The CDR3 DNA follows: TGTGCCAGCAGGATAGGGGGGAAAGCTTTCTTT. Its translation is CASRIGGKAFF.

This rearrangement joins TRBV11-2 to TRBJ2-2; possible D gene TRBD2, 5 bases. V lost 8 bases and J 5 bases, leaving 12 bases between the germline ends. The germline gives CDR1 SGHAT, CDR2 FQNNGV. This CDR3 is 13 amino acids long. This CDR3 is CASWLAATGELFF. CDR3 coding DNA: TGTGCCAGCTGGCTAGCCGCGACCGGGGAGCTGTTTTTT. Drawing the rest from reference TRBV11-2 and TRBJ2-2, the complete variable domain is EAGVAQSPRYKIIEKRQSVAFWCNPISGHATLYWYQQILGQGPKLLIQFQNNGVVDDSQLPKDRFSAERLKGVDSTLKIQPAKLEDSAVYLCASWLAATGELFFGEGSRLTVL.

V gene TRBV6-4 combines with J gene TRBJ1-2, with 9 nucleotides matching TRBD1. J lost 4 bases, V lost 8 bases, and 5 bases had no gene match. CDR3 size: 13 residues. The V gene's germline CDR1 is MRHNA and CDR2 SNTAGT. CDR3 DNA: TGTGCCAGCGGGGACAGGGTCCCCTATGGCTACACCTTC. It translates to CASGDRVPYGYTF.